The 8 T cell receptor beta chains in this list originate from one sample, sequenced in a study of Graves' ophthalmopathy and Graves' hyperthyroidism. Amplifying from RNA transcripts, the study obtained TCR beta CDR3 regions. HTBI primers served in a first-round RT-PCR, which a second-round multiplex PCR followed. A single record per CDR3 protein comes from TCRdb applying MiXCR to the multiplex PCR reads. The sample records around 400,000 distinct CDR3 sequences, around 16% being singletons. Sample: peripheral blood. The receptors originated from a young woman with Graves' ophthalmopathy.

Many counts were recorded for this clonotype. The chain joins TRBV7-9 to TRBJ2-6, with D unclear. CDR3 length equals 17 residues. V was pared by 2 bases and J by 4 bases, with 15 bases between. Germline V lookup: CDR1 SEHNR, CDR2 FQNEAQ (reference sequence). CDR3 loop: CASSLTVERGGANVLTF. CDR3 sequence (DNA): TGTGCCAGCAGCTTAACTGTGGAACGTGGCGGGGCCAACGTCCTGACTTTC.

The count of this clonotype is one. This chain joins TRBV6-2 or TRBV6-3 and TRBJ2-7, with TRBD1 matching over 8 bases. Germline loops: CDR1 MNHEY, CDR2 SVGEGT. CDR3 length: 13 amino acids. After removal of 6 bases from V and 3 bases from J, the junction contained 4 bases not matched to a gene. The chain's CDR3 is CASRRDRYYEQYF. The CDR3 coding sequence is TGTGCCAGCAGGAGGGACAGGTACTACGAGCAGTACTTC.

There are a few counts of this clonotype. CDR3 bases: TGTGCCAGCAGTCGGGGAATGACAAATGAGCAGTTCTTC. This gives the protein CASSRGMTNEQFF. The chain couples TRBV2 to TRBJ2-1, with TRBD2 as a possible D gene (5 bases). V shed 5 bases and J shed 7 bases, with 12 bases lying between them. Germline lookup yields CDR1 SNHLY and CDR2 FYNNEI. The CDR3 consists of 13 residues.

This clonotype was found many times. The chain recombines TRBV7-6 with TRBJ2-2, with D perhaps TRBD2 (5 bases). Trimming removed 1 base at V and 3 bases at J, with 9 bases between. Germline assignment: CDR1 SGHVS and CDR2 FNYEAQ. The CDR3 extends over 15 amino acids. The CDR3 is CASSLGTGDTGELFF. The CDR3 DNA is TGTGCCAGCAGCTTAGGGACTGGGGACACCGGGGAGCTGTTTTTT.

This clonotype occurred many times. This rearrangement joins TRBV6-5 to TRBJ1-2; 7 bases map to TRBD1. After removal of 5 bases from V and 5 bases from J, the junction contained 8 bases not matched to a gene. CDR3 length equals 14 residues. Germline CDR1 reads MNHEY; CDR2 reads SVGAGI. The CDR3 sequence: CASSSSAGGYGYTF. The CDR3 coding sequence is TGTGCCAGCAGTAGCTCGGCAGGGGGTTATGGCTACACCTTC.

A word on this clonotype: A much larger clone differs from this one at a single base, so this may be a read error. The chain uses TRBV18 and TRBJ2-7; no clear D. The CDR3 has 16 amino acids. CDR1 and CDR2 from the germline V gene are KGHSH and LQKENI. With 6 bases removed from V and 2 bases from J, the gap between germline ends came to 20 bases. CDR3 nucleotide sequence: TGTGCCAGCTCTCAGTCCCTATCACGGAACCCCTACGAGCAGTACTTC. Translation: CASSQSLSRNPYEQYF.

There are many counts of this clonotype. The chain combines TRBV20-1 with TRBJ1-2, with D unresolved. Germline-derived CDR1 and CDR2 are DFQATT and SNEGSKA (reference sequence). V lost 8 bases and J 8 bases, leaving 9 bases between the germline ends. The CDR3 spans 9 residues. CDR3 sequence: CSYGFGYTF. The DNA of the CDR3 is TGCAGTTACGGGTTCGGCTACACCTTC.

This clonotype was observed many times. The genes are TRBV19 and TRBJ1-5; no reliable D call. CDR3 length: 17 residues. The V gene's germline CDR1 is LNHDA and CDR2 SQIVND (reference sequence). V was trimmed by 7 bases and J by 7 bases, leaving 26 bases between them. In DNA, the CDR3 is TGTGCCAGTACGCCAGGTGTATCTCAGGCTTTGGGGCAGCCCCAGCATTTT. This codes for CASTPGVSQALGQPQHF.